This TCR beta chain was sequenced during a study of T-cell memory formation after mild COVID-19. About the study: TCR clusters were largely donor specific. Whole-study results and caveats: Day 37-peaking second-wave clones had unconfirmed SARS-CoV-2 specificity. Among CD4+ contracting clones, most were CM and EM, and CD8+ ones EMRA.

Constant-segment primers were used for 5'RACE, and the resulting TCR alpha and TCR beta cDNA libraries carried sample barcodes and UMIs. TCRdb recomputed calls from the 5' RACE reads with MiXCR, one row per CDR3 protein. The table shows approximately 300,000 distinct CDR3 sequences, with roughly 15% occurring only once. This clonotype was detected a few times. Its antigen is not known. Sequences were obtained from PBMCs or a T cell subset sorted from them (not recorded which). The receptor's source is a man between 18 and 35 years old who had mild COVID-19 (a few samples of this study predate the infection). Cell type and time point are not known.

CDR3 sequence: CASSQGTDFIETQYF. Here the CDR3 DNA reads TGCGCCAGCAGCCAAGGGACTGACTTTATAGAGACCCAGTACTTC. The V gene is TRBV4-1, the J gene TRBJ2-5, with D possibly being TRBD2 (5 bases). V gave up 1 base and J gave up 4 bases, with 13 bases separating them. The CDR3 runs 15 residues. Looked up from germline, CDR1 is MGHRA and CDR2 is YSYEKL.